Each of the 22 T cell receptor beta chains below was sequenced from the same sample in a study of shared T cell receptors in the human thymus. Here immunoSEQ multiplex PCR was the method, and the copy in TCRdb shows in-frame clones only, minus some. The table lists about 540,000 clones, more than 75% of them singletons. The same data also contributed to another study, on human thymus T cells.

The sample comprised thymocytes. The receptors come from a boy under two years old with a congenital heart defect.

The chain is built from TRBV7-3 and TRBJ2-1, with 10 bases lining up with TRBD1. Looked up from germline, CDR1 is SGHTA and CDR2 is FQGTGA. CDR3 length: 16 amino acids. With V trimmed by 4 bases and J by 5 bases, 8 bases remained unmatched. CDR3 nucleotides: TGTGCCAGCAGCTACAAACAGGGACAGGGGCACAATGAGCAGTTCTTC. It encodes CASSYKQGQGHNEQFF.

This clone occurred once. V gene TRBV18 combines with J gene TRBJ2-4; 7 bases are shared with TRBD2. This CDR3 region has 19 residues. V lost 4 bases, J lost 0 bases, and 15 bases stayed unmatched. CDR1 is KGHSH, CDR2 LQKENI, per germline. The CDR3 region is CASSRVASPSGLAKNIQYF. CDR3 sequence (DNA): TGTGCCAGCTCACGGGTCGCGAGCCCTAGCGGTCTAGCCAAAAACATTCAGTACTTC.

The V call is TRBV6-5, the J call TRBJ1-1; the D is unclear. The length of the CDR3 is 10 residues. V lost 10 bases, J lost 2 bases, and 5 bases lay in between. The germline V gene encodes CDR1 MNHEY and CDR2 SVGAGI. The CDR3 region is CATPNTEAFF. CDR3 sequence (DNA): TGTGCCACCCCAAACACTGAAGCTTTCTTT.

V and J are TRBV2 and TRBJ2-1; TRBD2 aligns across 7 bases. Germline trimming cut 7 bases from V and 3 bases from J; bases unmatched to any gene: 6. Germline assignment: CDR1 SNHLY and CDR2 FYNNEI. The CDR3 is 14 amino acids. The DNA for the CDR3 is TGTGCCAGCAAAGAGGGAGGGTTCTACAATGAGCAGTTCTTC. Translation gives CASKEGGFYNEQFF. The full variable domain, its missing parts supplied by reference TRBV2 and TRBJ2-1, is EPEVTQTPSHQVTQMGQEVILRCVPISNHLYFYWYRQILGQKVEFLVSFYNNEISEKSEIFDDQFSVERPDGSNFTLKIRSTKLEDSAMYFCASKEGGFYNEQFFGPGTRLTVL.

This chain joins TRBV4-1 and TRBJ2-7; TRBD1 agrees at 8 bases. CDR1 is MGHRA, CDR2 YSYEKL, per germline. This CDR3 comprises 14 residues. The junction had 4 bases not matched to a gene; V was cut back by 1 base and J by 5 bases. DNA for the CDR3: TGCGCCAGCAGCCAAGGACAGGGGCTCCACGAGCAGTACTTC. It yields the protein CASSQGQGLHEQYF.

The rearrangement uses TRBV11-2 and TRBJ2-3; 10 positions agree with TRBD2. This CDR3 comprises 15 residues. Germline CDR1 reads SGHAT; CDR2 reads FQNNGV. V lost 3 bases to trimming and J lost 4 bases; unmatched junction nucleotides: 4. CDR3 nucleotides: TGTGCCAGCAGCTTTCTAGCGGGAGCCCCAGATACGCAGTATTTT. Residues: CASSFLAGAPDTQYF.

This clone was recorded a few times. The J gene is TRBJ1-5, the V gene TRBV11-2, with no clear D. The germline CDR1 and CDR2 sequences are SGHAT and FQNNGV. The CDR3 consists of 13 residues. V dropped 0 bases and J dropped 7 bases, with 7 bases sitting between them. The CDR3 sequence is CASSLDPRQPQHF. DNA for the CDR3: TGTGCCAGCAGCTTAGATCCCAGACAGCCCCAGCATTTT.

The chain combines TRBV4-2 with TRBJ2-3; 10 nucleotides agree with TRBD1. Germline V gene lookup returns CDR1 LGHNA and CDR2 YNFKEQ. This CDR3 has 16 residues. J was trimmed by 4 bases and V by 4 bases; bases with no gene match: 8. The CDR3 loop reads CASSRRGQGFADTQYF. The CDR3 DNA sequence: TGTGCCAGCAGCCGCAGGGGACAGGGGTTTGCAGATACGCAGTATTTT.

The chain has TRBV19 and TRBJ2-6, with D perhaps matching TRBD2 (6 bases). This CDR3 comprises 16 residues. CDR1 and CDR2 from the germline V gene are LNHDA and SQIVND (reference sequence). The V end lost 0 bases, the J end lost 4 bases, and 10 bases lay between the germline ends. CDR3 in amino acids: CASSIDGGEGANVLTF. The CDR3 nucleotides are TGTGCCAGTAGTATAGATGGCGGGGAAGGGGCCAACGTCCTGACTTTC.

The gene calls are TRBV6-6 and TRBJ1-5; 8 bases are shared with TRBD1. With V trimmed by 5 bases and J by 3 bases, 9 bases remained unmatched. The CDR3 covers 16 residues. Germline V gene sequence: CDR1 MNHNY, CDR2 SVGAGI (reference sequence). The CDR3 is CASSPRTGSNNQPQHF. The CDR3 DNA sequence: TGTGCCAGCAGTCCAAGGACAGGGAGTAACAATCAGCCCCAGCATTTT.

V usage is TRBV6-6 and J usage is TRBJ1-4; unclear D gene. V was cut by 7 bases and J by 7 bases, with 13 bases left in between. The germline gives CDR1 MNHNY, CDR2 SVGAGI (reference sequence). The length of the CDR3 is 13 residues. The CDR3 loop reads CASMLRHSEKLFF. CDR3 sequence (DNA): TGTGCCAGCATGCTCAGGCACTCTGAAAAACTGTTTTTT.

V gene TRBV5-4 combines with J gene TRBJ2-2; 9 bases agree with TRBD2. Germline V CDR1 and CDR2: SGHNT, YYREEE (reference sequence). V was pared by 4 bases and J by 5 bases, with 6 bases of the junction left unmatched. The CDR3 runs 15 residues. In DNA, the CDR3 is TGTGCCAGCAGCCTCCTAGCGGGAAGTACCGGGGAGCTGTTTTTT. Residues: CASSLLAGSTGELFF. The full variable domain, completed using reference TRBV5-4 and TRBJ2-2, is ETGVTQSPTHLIKTRGQQVTLRCSSQSGHNTVSWYQQALGQGPQFIFQYYREEENGRGNFPPRFSGLQFPNYSSELNVNALELDDSALYLCASSLLAGSTGELFFGEGSRLTVL.

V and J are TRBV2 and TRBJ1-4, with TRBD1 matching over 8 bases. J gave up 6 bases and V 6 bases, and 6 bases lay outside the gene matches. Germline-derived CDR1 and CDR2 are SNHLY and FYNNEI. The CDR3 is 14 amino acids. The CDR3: CASSESGGDEKLFF. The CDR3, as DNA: TGTGCCAGCAGCGAATCAGGGGGCGATGAAAAACTGTTTTTT.

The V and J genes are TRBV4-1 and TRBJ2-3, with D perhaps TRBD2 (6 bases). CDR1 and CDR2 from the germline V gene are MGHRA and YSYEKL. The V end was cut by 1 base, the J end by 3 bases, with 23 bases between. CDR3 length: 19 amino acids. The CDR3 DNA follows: TGCGCCAGCAGCCAAGGCCGACTAGTGGCACAACACAAGACAGATACGCAGTATTTT. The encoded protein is CASSQGRLVAQHKTDTQYF.

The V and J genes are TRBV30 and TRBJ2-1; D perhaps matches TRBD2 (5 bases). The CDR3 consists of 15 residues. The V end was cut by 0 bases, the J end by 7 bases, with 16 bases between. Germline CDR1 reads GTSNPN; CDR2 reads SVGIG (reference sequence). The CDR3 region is CAWSVRGGPGNEQFF. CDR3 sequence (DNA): TGTGCCTGGAGTGTACGAGGCGGCCCGGGGAATGAGCAGTTCTTC.

DNA for the CDR3: TGTGCCAGCAGCCGACCGGGACAGGGGTATCCCGGAAACACCATATATTTT. As protein: CASSRPGQGYPGNTIYF. V usage is TRBV7-9 and J usage is TRBJ1-3, with 10 bases lining up with TRBD1. The CDR3 extends over 17 amino acids. The junction had 11 bases not matched to a gene; V was cut back by 5 bases and J by 4 bases. Looked up from germline, CDR1 is SEHNR and CDR2 is FQNEAQ (reference sequence).

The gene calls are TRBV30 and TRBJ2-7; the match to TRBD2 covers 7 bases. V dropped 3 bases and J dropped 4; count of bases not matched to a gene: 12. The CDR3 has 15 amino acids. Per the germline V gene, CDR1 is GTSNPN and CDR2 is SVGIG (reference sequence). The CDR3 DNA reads TGTGCCTGGAGGGAGCTAGCGGAGGCCGATTACGAGCAGTACTTC. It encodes CAWRELAEADYEQYF.

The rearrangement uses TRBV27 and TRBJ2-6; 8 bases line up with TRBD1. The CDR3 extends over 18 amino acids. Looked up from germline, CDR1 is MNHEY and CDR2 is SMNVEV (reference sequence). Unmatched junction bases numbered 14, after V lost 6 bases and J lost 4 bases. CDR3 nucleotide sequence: TGTGCCAGCAGCCACGAGAGGCAGGGGGCGCACGGGGCCAACGTCCTGACTTTC. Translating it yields CASSHERQGAHGANVLTF.

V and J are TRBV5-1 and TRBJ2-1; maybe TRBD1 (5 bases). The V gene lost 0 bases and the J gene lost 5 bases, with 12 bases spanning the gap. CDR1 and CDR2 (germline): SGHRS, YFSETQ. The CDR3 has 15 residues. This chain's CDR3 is CASSLDREQDNEQFF. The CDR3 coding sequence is TGCGCCAGCAGCTTGGACCGCGAACAGGACAATGAGCAGTTCTTC.

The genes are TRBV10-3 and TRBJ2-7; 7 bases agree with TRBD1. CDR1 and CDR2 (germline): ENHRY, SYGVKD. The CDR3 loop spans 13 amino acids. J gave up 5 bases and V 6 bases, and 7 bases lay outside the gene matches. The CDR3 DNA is TGTGCCATCAGACCGGGACAGACGAACGAGCAGTACTTC. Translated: CAIRPGQTNEQYF.

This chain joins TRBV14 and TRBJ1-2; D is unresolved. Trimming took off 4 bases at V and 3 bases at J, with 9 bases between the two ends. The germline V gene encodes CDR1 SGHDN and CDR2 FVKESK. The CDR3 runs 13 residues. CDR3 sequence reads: CASSPGPYYGYTF. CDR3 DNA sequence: TGTGCCAGCAGCCCGGGTCCCTACTATGGCTACACCTTC.

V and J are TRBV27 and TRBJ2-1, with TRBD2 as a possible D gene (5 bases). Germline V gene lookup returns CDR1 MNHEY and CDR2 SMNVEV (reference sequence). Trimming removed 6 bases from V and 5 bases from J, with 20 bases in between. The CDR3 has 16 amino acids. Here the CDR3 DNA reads TGTGCCAGCAGACGTCTAACGGGCCGGGGTAACAATGAGCAGTTCTTC. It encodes CASRRLTGRGNNEQFF.